This TCR beta chain was identified during a study of cytomegalovirus exposure and HLA in healthy donors. This clone was counted between two and nine times. Primers included in the PCR were 60 Vbeta and 13 Jbeta primers. The assay was immunoSEQ multiplex PCR, and TCRdb's table has in-frame clones only and misses some. The data show about 120,000 clones, roughly 80% seen once. V lost 4 bases, J lost 4 bases, and 0 bases stayed unmatched. From germline, CDR1 is SNHLY and CDR2 FYNNEI. There are 13 residues in the CDR3. The rearrangement links TRBV2 to TRBJ2-1, with TRBD1 identical over 8 bases. This receptor was obtained from a man aged 25 to 40 in good health and CMV-seronegative. The sequenced material came from PBMCs. CDR3 sequence: CASSGDRYNEQFF. The CDR3 nucleotides read TGTGCCAGCAGTGGGGACAGGTACAATGAGCAGTTCTTC.